What follows describes a single T cell receptor (beta chain). Its target is unknown. This sample stems from a study of cytomegalovirus exposure and HLA in healthy donors. Study-wide results and limits: Upon later analysis, TCR association rates were observed to vary by HLA locus, being highest for DRB1 and lowest for HLA-C. As a later analysis showed, a missense DCLRE1C variant was linked to trimming of TCR beta V- and J-genes.

60 Vbeta and 13 Jbeta primers were used in PCR. The repertoire was sequenced with immunoSEQ multiplex PCR; TCRdb's copy has only in-frame clones and lacks some. The table includes about 78,000 clones, roughly 60% detected once. Trimming pared 0 bases from V and 0 bases from J, leaving 13 bases between. This CDR3 spans 17 amino acids. Looked up from germline, CDR1 is SGHRS and CDR2 is YFSETQ. The rearrangement joins TRBV5-1 to TRBJ2-1; D is ambiguous. Sample: PBMCs. This clonotype was obtained from a man under 40 in good health and CMV-seropositive. DNA of the CDR3: TGCGCCAGCAGCTTGGCCGACGTTAGCTTCTCCTACAATGAGCAGTTCTTC. Its protein is CASSLADVSFSYNEQFF.